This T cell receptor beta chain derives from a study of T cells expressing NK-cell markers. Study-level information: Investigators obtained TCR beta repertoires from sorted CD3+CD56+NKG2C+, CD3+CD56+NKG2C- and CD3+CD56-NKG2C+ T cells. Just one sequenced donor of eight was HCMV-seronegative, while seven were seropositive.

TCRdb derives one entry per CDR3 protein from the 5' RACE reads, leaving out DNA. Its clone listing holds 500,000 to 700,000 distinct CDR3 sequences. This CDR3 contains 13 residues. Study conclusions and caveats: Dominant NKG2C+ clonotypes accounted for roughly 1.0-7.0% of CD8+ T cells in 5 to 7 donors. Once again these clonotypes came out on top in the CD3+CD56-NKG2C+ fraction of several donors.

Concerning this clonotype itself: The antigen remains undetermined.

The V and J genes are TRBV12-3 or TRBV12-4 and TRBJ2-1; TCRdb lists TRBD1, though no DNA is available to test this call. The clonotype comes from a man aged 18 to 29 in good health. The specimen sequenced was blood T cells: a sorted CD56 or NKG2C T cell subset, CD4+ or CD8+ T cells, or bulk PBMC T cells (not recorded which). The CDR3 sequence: CASSLQVANEQFF.